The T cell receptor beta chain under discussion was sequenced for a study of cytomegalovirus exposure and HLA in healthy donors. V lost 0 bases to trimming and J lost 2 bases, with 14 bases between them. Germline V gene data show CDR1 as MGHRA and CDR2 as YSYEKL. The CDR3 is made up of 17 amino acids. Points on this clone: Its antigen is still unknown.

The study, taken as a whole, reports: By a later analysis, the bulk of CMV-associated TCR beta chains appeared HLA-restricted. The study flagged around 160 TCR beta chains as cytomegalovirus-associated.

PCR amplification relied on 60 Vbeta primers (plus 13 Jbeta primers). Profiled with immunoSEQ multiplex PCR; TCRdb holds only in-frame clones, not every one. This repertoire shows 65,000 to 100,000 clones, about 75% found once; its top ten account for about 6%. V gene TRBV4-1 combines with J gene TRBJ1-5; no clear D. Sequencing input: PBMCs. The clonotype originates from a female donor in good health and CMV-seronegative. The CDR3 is CASSQDIVGSGNQPQHF. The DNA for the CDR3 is TGCGCCAGCAGCCAAGATATCGTGGGTAGCGGCAATCAGCCCCAGCATTTT.